One sample yielded the 32 T cell receptor beta chains listed below, sequenced in a study of blood T cell repertoires in COVID-19. Repertoires were generated with immunoSEQ multiplex PCR, while TCRdb's copy carries only in-frame clones and drops some. The sample lists about 350,000 clones, approximately 89% occurring once. Source material: peripheral blood. The receptors were sampled from a woman aged 55-70 years with COVID-19, enrolled during active disease.

The rearrangement links TRBV30 to TRBJ2-3, with 7 bases matching TRBD2. The junction had 13 bases not matched to a gene; V was cut back by 2 bases and J by 8 bases. CDR1 is GTSNPN and CDR2 is SVGIG in the germline V gene (reference sequence). This CDR3 is built from 15 residues. The DNA of the CDR3 is TGTGCCTGGAGTCAGCGGGGACTGACAAGGGGTACGCAGTATTTT. Translation: CAWSQRGLTRGTQYF.

This chain joins TRBV24-1 and TRBJ1-1, with TRBD1 identical over 9 bases. The germline V gene encodes CDR1 KGHDR and CDR2 SFDVKD. V dropped 0 bases and J dropped 0; count of bases not matched to a gene: 10. This CDR3 contains 19 residues. The CDR3 bases are TGTGCCACCAGTGATTTGCCCCGAGGGACAGGGAAGATGAACACTGAAGCTTTCTTT. Translating gives CATSDLPRGTGKMNTEAFF.

The chain is built from TRBV7-8 and TRBJ1-1, with D possibly TRBD1 on 5 matching bases. Germline CDR1 SGHVS, CDR2 FQNEAQ. The CDR3 sequence is 13 residues long. Trimming took off 5 bases at V and 3 bases at J, with 10 bases between the two ends. CDR3 sequence: CASSETADTEAFF. The DNA of the CDR3 is TGTGCCAGCAGCGAGACAGCTGACACTGAAGCTTTCTTT.

V is TRBV5-5 and J is TRBJ1-3; no reliable D call. V dropped 6 bases and J dropped 1 base, with 17 bases sitting between them. The CDR3 is made up of 16 amino acids. Germline CDR1 and CDR2: SGHKS and YYEKEE (reference sequence). The CDR3 sequence: CASKLGGGASGNTIYF. DNA of the CDR3: TGTGCCAGCAAGCTTGGTGGAGGCGCGTCTGGAAACACCATATATTTT.

The sample holds one count of this clone. V gene TRBV19 combines with J gene TRBJ1-3, with 9 positions matching TRBD1. Germline V lookup: CDR1 LNHDA, CDR2 SQIVND (reference sequence). The CDR3 loop spans 14 amino acids. Unmatched junction bases numbered 5, after V lost 6 bases and J lost 5 bases. The CDR3 is CASRTTGGRNTIYF. The DNA of the CDR3 is TGTGCCAGTAGGACTACAGGGGGCCGAAACACCATATATTTT.

The J gene is TRBJ2-5, the V gene TRBV4-2; D is perhaps TRBD2 (5 bases). With 1 base removed from V and 1 base from J, the gap between germline ends came to 13 bases. Germline lookup yields CDR1 LGHNA and CDR2 YNFKEQ. CDR3 length equals 16 residues. CDR3 coding DNA: TGTGCCAGCAGCCAAGGGGCGGGCGCCCTCCAAGAGACCCAGTACTTC. This sequence encodes CASSQGAGALQETQYF.

J is TRBJ1-5 and V is TRBV15, with TRBD1 matching 8 bases. The CDR3 is made up of 15 amino acids. V was clipped by 1 base and J by 1 base; unmatched bases: 0. Germline CDR1 reads LNHNV; CDR2 reads YYDKDF (reference sequence). The CDR3: CATSRGTGSNQPQHF. CDR3 coding DNA: TGTGCCACCAGCAGAGGGACAGGGAGCAATCAGCCCCAGCATTTT.

As for this clone: This sample includes further DNA sequences coding for the same CDR3. V gene TRBV7-3 combines with J gene TRBJ2-7; 10 nucleotides line up with TRBD1. V dropped 8 bases and J dropped 4; count of bases not matched to a gene: 5. The CDR3 consists of 13 residues. CDR1 is SGHTA, CDR2 FQGTGA, per germline. DNA of the CDR3: TGTGCCAGCTCCCGGGACAGGGGTTACGAGCAGTACTTC. Encoded protein: CASSRDRGYEQYF.

In the case of this clone: Other DNA sequences in this specimen translate into the identical CDR3. J is TRBJ1-2 and V is TRBV4-1; perhaps TRBD1 as D (5 bases). Germline loops: CDR1 MGHRA, CDR2 YSYEKL. There are 13 residues in the CDR3. V shed 6 bases and J shed 3 bases, with 11 bases lying between them. DNA for the CDR3: TGCGCCAGCAGTCCAGGCAGGGACTATGGCTACACCTTC. Its protein is CASSPGRDYGYTF.

The CDR3 nucleotides are TGTGCCAGTAGTCGCCCGGGACAGGGGGTTAATCAGCCCCAGCATTTT. Its protein is CASSRPGQGVNQPQHF. The chain couples TRBV19 to TRBJ1-5, with 11 bases matching TRBD1. Germline V gives CDR1 LNHDA, CDR2 SQIVND (reference sequence). V was clipped by 5 bases and J by 4 bases; unmatched bases: 7. The CDR3 extends over 16 amino acids. Full variable domain (rest looked up from reference TRBV19 and TRBJ1-5): DGGITQSPKYLFRKEGQNVTLSCEQNLNHDAMYWYRQDPGQGLRLIYYSQIVNDFQKGDIAEGYSVSREKKESFPLTVTSAQKNPTAFYLCASSRPGQGVNQPQHFGDGTRLSIL.

This clone has only one observation. This chain connects TRBV5-6 to TRBJ2-2; TRBD2 matches 12 bases. The CDR3 covers 17 residues. Germline V gene data show CDR1 as SGHDT and CDR2 as YYEEEE. The trim removed 1 base at V and 6 bases at J, leaving 7 bases unmatched. The CDR3 here is CASSLSTSGGTAGELFF. The CDR3 DNA is TGTGCCAGCAGCTTGTCCACTAGCGGGGGGACCGCCGGGGAGCTGTTTTTT.

This chain links TRBV5-8 with TRBJ2-3; TRBD1 matches 8 bases. Germline V gives CDR1 SGHTS, CDR2 YDEGEE. This CDR3 region has 14 residues. The trim removed 5 bases at V and 5 bases at J, leaving 7 bases unmatched. The CDR3 nucleotides are TGTGCCAGCAGGTTCAGGGGGCGCGGAGATACGCAGTATTTT. It yields the protein CASRFRGRGDTQYF.

This chain joins TRBV6-5 and TRBJ2-2; D may be TRBD1 (6 bases). Germline CDR1 reads MNHEY; CDR2 reads SVGAGI. The CDR3 contains 13 residues. V was pared by 5 bases and J by 5 bases, with 9 bases between. This chain's CDR3 is CASSKTGTGELFF. CDR3 in DNA: TGTGCCAGCAGTAAAACAGGGACCGGGGAGCTGTTTTTT.

The rearrangement uses TRBV10-3 and TRBJ1-5, with D possibly TRBD1 on 5 matching bases. CDR1 ENHRY and CDR2 SYGVKD come from the germline V gene. CDR3 size: 14 residues. Trimming left V 8 bases short and J 2 bases short, with 13 bases between. The CDR3 DNA reads as TGTGCCATCGCTCTGGGAGGGGGCAATCAGCCCCAGCATTTT. It translates to CAIALGGGNQPQHF.

This chain joins TRBV3-1 (or the pseudogene TRBV3-2) and TRBJ1-3; a possible D gene is TRBD1 (5 bases). With 1 base removed from V and 0 bases from J, the gap between germline ends came to 16 bases. CDR1 is LGHDT and CDR2 is YNNKEL in the germline V gene (reference sequence). This CDR3 has 18 residues. CDR3 sequence (DNA): TGTGCCAGCAGCCAAGGCCCCCGGACAATCAGCTCTGGAAACACCATATATTTT. Protein: CASSQGPRTISSGNTIYF.

The chain is built from TRBV10-2 and TRBJ2-7; 8 bases are a match to TRBD1. Trimming at V came to 7 bases and at J to 2 bases, leaving 7 bases not matched to a gene. The CDR3 loop spans 14 amino acids. Germline values: CDR1 WSHSY, CDR2 SAAADI. Written as DNA, the CDR3 is TGCGCCAGCATAGAACAGGGGGGTCCCTACGAGCAGTACTTC. This codes for CASIEQGGPYEQYF.

This clone was recorded once. Different DNA sequences within this sample yield the same CDR3. The chain joins TRBV11-2 to TRBJ1-2; the D is unclear. The CDR3 loop spans 12 amino acids. V was shortened by 1 base and J by 3 bases, with 3 bases between the two germline ends. The germline gives CDR1 SGHAT, CDR2 FQNNGV. In DNA, the CDR3 is TGTGCCAGCAGCTTAGGAGACTATGGCTACACCTTC. Translation: CASSLGDYGYTF.

The chain carries TRBV2 and TRBJ1-5; maybe TRBD1 (6 bases). Germline lookup yields CDR1 SNHLY and CDR2 FYNNEI. Trimming took 4 bases from V and 1 from J, leaving 11 bases between them. The CDR3 is 15 amino acids. The CDR3 DNA reads as TGTGCCAGCAGTGGCGGGGGGGCGAGCAATCAGCCCCAGCATTTT. This encodes CASSGGGASNQPQHF.

The gene calls are TRBV5-4 and TRBJ2-1, with D hard to call. Germline V gene lookup returns CDR1 SGHNT and CDR2 YYREEE (reference sequence). The CDR3 consists of 16 residues. V lost 0 bases, J lost 3 bases, and 13 bases lay in between. DNA for the CDR3: TGTGCCAGCAGCTTGGGAGGATTTATCGGCTACAATGAGCAGTTCTTC. It codes for CASSLGGFIGYNEQFF.

The V gene is TRBV7-2, the J gene TRBJ1-5, with D perhaps matching TRBD1 (6 bases). Germline CDR1 is SGHTA and CDR2 is FQGNSA. The CDR3 loop spans 13 amino acids. Trimming left V 3 bases short and J 4 bases short, with 7 bases between. The CDR3: CASSFRGNQPQHF. The DNA of the CDR3 is TGTGCCAGCAGCTTTAGGGGGAATCAGCCCCAGCATTTT.

The rearrangement uses TRBV28 and TRBJ1-5; D perhaps matches TRBD1 (6 bases). Germline CDR1 reads MDHEN; CDR2 reads SYDVKM. The CDR3 is 15 residues long. Trimming removed 3 bases at V and 7 bases at J, with 16 bases between. The DNA of the CDR3 is TGTGCCAGCAGTTTGGCCCCGGGGGGCGGACAGCCCCAGCATTTT. It encodes CASSLAPGGGQPQHF.

J is TRBJ2-1 and V is TRBV11-3; possibly TRBD1 for D (6 bases). The CDR3 loop spans 12 amino acids. The germline V gene encodes CDR1 SGHNT and CDR2 YENEEA. V was trimmed by 8 bases and J by 6 bases, leaving 11 bases between them. CDR3 residues: CASAGTSNEQFF. For the CDR3, the DNA is TGTGCCAGCGCCGGGACATCCAATGAGCAGTTCTTC.

The chain employs TRBV27 and TRBJ1-6; D is possibly TRBD1 (6 bases). Germline V lookup: CDR1 MNHEY, CDR2 SMNVEV (reference sequence). V lost 6 bases and J lost 7, with 10 bases in between. CDR3 length: 13 amino acids. CDR3 region: CASRWGLNSPLHF. In nucleotides, the CDR3 is TGTGCCAGCAGGTGGGGGCTGAATTCACCCCTCCACTTT.

This chain links TRBV9 with TRBJ1-6; D may be TRBD1 (5 bases). Germline values: CDR1 SGDLS, CDR2 YYNGEE. The length of the CDR3 is 17 residues. The germline V and J ends were trimmed by 3 bases and 0 bases, with 13 bases remaining between them. The CDR3 region is CASSALGGASYNSPLHF. CDR3 nucleotides: TGTGCCAGCAGCGCCCTGGGAGGGGCCTCCTATAATTCACCCCTCCACTTT.

The CDR3 region has the DNA TGTGCCAGCAGCCAAGCGGGCAGGGAGGAGTATGGCTACACCTTC. Protein sequence: CASSQAGREEYGYTF. The J gene is TRBJ1-2, the V gene TRBV4-2, with a tentative D call TRBD1 (5 bases). The length of the CDR3 is 15 residues. Trimming took 1 base from V and 5 from J, leaving 14 bases between them. Germline loops: CDR1 LGHNA, CDR2 YNFKEQ.

The sample holds one count of this clone. This rearrangement joins TRBV5-1 to TRBJ2-1; 8 nucleotides match TRBD2. The V and J ends lost 2 bases and 3 bases, in that order; junction bases with no gene match: 4. The germline V gene encodes CDR1 SGHRS and CDR2 YFSETQ. The CDR3 has 15 amino acids. CDR3 region: CASSFGGGIYNEQFF. Here the CDR3 DNA reads TGCGCCAGCAGCTTCGGCGGGGGGATCTACAATGAGCAGTTCTTC.

This chain connects TRBV9 to TRBJ1-2; 8 positions agree with TRBD1. Germline trimming cut 3 bases from V and 6 bases from J; bases unmatched to any gene: 7. There are 14 residues in the CDR3. Germline V gene data show CDR1 as SGDLS and CDR2 as YYNGEE. This CDR3 is CASSEHPGGDGYTF. CDR3 bases: TGTGCCAGCAGCGAACACCCAGGGGGCGATGGCTACACCTTC.

This chain uses TRBV11-2 with TRBJ2-7; D perhaps matches TRBD2 (7 bases). V shed 5 bases and J shed 9 bases, with 26 bases lying between them. CDR1 SGHAT and CDR2 FQNNGV come from the germline V gene. This CDR3 is 16 amino acids long. The chain's CDR3 is CASSAIGGALGVRQYF. The CDR3 DNA follows: TGTGCCAGCAGCGCAATAGGGGGGGCCCTCGGCGTCCGGCAGTACTTC.

The chain recombines TRBV6-5 with TRBJ2-7, with TRBD1 as a possible D gene (6 bases). Germline V lookup: CDR1 MNHEY, CDR2 SVGAGI. The CDR3 is made up of 14 amino acids. V was trimmed by 5 bases and J by 3 bases, leaving 14 bases between them. CDR3 DNA: TGTGCCAGCAGTCTTCAAACAGGGTTCTACGAGCAGTACTTC. This codes for CASSLQTGFYEQYF.

The chain combines TRBV11-2 with TRBJ2-5, with 13 bases fitting TRBD2. The CDR3 is 15 residues long. Trimming cost V 4 bases and J 4 bases; bases outside gene matches: 3. Germline V gene sequence: CDR1 SGHAT, CDR2 FQNNGV. The CDR3 DNA is TGTGCCAGCAGCTCTACTAGCGGGGGGGTAGAGACCCAGTACTTC. Amino acid sequence: CASSSTSGGVETQYF.

This chain links TRBV10-3 with TRBJ1-1, with 8 nucleotides matching TRBD1. The CDR3 contains 14 residues. From germline, CDR1 is ENHRY and CDR2 SYGVKD. V lost 6 bases and J lost 0; bases outside the gene matches: 3. DNA for the CDR3: TGTGCCATCAGGAACAGGGGGATGAACACTGAAGCTTTCTTT. Translation gives CAIRNRGMNTEAFF.

This clone was seen once. The rearrangement links TRBV9 to TRBJ2-1, with 14 bases identical to TRBD2. J was trimmed by 8 bases and V by 3 bases; bases with no gene match: 10. The CDR3 runs to 17 residues. Looked up from germline, CDR1 is SGDLS and CDR2 is YYNGEE. The CDR3 DNA is TGTGCCAGCAGCGCTTCCGGGACTAGCGGGGGAGTCTATGAGCAGTTCTTC. Its translation: CASSASGTSGGVYEQFF.